The sequence of this TCR beta chain was determined in a study of shared clonotypes between healthy human individuals (TCRdb year 2020). Turning to the overall study: A few men and a couple of women, aged 18 to 49 years, made up the cohort. For each donor, CD4 naive and CD4 memory were each given three plates, CD8 naive was given two plates, and CD8 memory was given one plate. To estimate repertoire size and how much clonotype sharing occurs between individuals, the study deeply sequenced the blood TCR repertoires of roughly 5 healthy adults. Different laboratories and diverse techniques were used to prepare libraries and sequence TCR repertoires, to increase sequencing depth and limit assay-specific biases. Leukapheresis yielded between about 0.9 and 10 billion PBMCs per donor. Study-wide findings and limitations: Based on pairwise subsampling, the degree of clonotype sharing among donors was expected to be affected by sequencing depth. Sampling was restricted to blood, and TCR repertoires in tissue are likely to differ from TCR repertoires in blood. Across a few donors, roughly 5.1% of naive CD4, 3% to 4% of naive CD8, around 2.1% of memory CD4, and approximately 0.4% of memory CD8 clonotypes were shared. Higher generation probabilities were observed for clonotypes shared by all four sorted-subset donors than for non-shared clonotypes. The genetic and exposure-history diversity represented was limited by the small number of donors. Even with the large sequencing depth, rarefaction of the sorted-subset datasets indicated that sequencing was incomplete. Larger estimated clonotype richness was generally found for naive subsets than for memory subsets.

The CDR3 has 15 amino acids, counting the end cysteine and phenylalanine. The only DNA kept is the CDR3, 45 bases in frame from the first base. Here V drops 4 bases and J drops 2 bases, and the junction holds 4 bases not matched to any gene. In the germline V gene (reference sequence), CDR1 corresponds to SGHNT and CDR2 to YYREEE. Using the deep immunoSEQ assay, TCR CDR3 regions were amplified from genomic DNA by multiplex PCR. Extracted genomic DNA from each cell subset was spread evenly across all wells of several immunoSEQ 96-well plates, with each plate serving as a replicate. Each replicate PCR for sorted subsets received around 0.2 ug genomic DNA, equal to about 29,000 T cell genomes. The purified libraries were quantified using a Qubit 3.0 fluorometer, sized with a Bioanalyzer 2100, and then quantified again using the KAPA Library Quantification kit. A separate single-read 150-cycle Illumina NextSeq 550 flow cell was used to sequence each immunoSEQ 96-well plate. On the authors' methods: Because the immunoSEQ output included only junctional sequences and no quality scores, the filtering could not be the same as the filtering used for full-length reads. Sequences were annotated with PyIR, a Python wrapper for IgBLAST v1.9, using IMGT germline references to assign V/J genes and CDR3. Reads were removed for weak V/J assignments (E-value above 1e-6), missing CDR3, stop codons, out-of-frame junctions, or ambiguous translated residues. V3J clonotypes were defined as sequences sharing the same inferred V gene, J gene, and CDR3 amino acid sequence. The percentage overlap between two repertoires was calculated by dividing the number of shared unique clonotypes by the size of the smaller repertoire. Repertoire richness was assessed with RTK rarefaction, the Chao1 estimator, and Recon v2.1 estimates of unobserved clonotypes. Generation probabilities were computed with OLGA for all TCRbeta clonotypes obtained by the gDNA method from several donors. Not all clones reach the TCRdb copy of this immuneACCESS table, which keeps in-frame sequences only. Checked studies attribute under half of the gap to unresolved V genes and leave the rest unexplained. The V and J calls and the clone size are those of that table, but D and trimming were determined from the DNA. For this sample there are about 1.5 million clones; 95% to 99% appear just once. The ten most abundant clones make up 0.4% to 0.55% of the sample.

Donors were healthy HIV-negative adults with no recently reported acute infections or vaccinations. Every donor was a Caucasian adult living in Nashville, Tennessee, USA. CD4+ T cells were enriched by magnetic negative selection; naive cells were then positively selected on CD45RA, and the negative fraction formed the memory subset. Blood was obtained by leukapheresis, after which PBMCs were separated by Ficoll-Histopaque density gradient centrifugation and cryopreserved in liquid nitrogen vapor phase. Analytical flow cytometry was used to check the purity and quantity of each magnetically sorted T cell population. Each sorted fraction had its genomic DNA isolated and then quantified by UV absorbance on a Nanodrop 2000c. Notes on this clone: There is no known antigen for this receptor. Base qualities are missing; no much larger clone stands one base away.

The receptor was derived from a man younger than 45 in good health. The sequencing input was naive CD4+ T cells sorted from blood. The cell subset or site label, as the study defines it: CD45RA+ positively selected. Here the chain combines TRBV5-4 and TRBJ2-1; TRBD2 lines up with 9 middle nucleotides. The CDR3 corresponds to CASSTASGTYNEQFF. The sequence in DNA is TGTGCCAGCAGCACCGCTAGCGGGACCTACAATGAGCAGTTCTTC.